This record looks at one T cell receptor beta chain sequence and its context. Its antigen is not identified. The sample originates from a study of cytomegalovirus exposure and HLA in healthy donors. General observations from the study: The authors judged a highly shared variant cluster likely a sequencing artifact.

Germline lookup yields CDR1 MNHNS and CDR2 SASEGT. The V segment lost 6 bases and the J segment 5 bases; nucleotides outside the gene matches: 4. The CDR3 extends over 13 amino acids. PCR was performed using 60 Vbeta and 13 Jbeta primers. The method was immunoSEQ multiplex PCR; TCRdb's version includes in-frame clones alone and lacks a portion of them. The sample holds some 170,000 clones, about 80% seen once. Sequenced: PBMCs. The chain recombines TRBV6-1 with TRBJ1-1; the match to TRBD1 covers 9 bases. This sequence was found in a man aged 30 to 39 in good health and CMV-seronegative. CDR3 region: CASSQDRGTEAFF. The CDR3 DNA reads as TGTGCCAGCAGCCAAGACAGGGGGACTGAAGCTTTCTTT.